Following are 9 T cell receptor beta chains from one sample sequenced in a study of T cell changes during pregnancy in multiple sclerosis. Clones were sequenced by immunoSEQ multiplex PCR, and TCRdb holds only the in-frame ones, with some missing. The sample holds about 68,000 clones, less than 95% seen once. The sequenced sample was peripheral blood, obtained in the second trimester of pregnancy. The receptors were sampled from a female donor with multiple sclerosis, enrolled in a pregnancy study.

The chain is built from TRBV25-1 and TRBJ1-4, with D perhaps matching TRBD1 (6 bases). The CDR3 is 14 amino acids. V lost 6 bases and J 3 bases, leaving 11 bases between the germline ends. Germline CDR1 is MGHDK and CDR2 is SYGVNS. CDR3 protein: CASSLRGANEKLFF. The CDR3, as DNA: TGTGCCAGCAGCCTCAGGGGAGCTAATGAAAAACTGTTTTTT.

The gene calls are TRBV11-2 and TRBJ2-1; 12 bases fit TRBD2. The CDR3 has 15 amino acids. The germline gives CDR1 SGHAT, CDR2 FQNNGV. The trim removed 1 base at V and 9 bases at J, leaving 4 bases unmatched. The DNA of the CDR3 is TGTGCCAGCAGCTTAGGACTAGCGGGGGTGATTGAGCAGTTCTTC. It yields the protein CASSLGLAGVIEQFF.

The chain is built from TRBV5-4 and TRBJ1-1; D possibly corresponds to TRBD1 (6 bases). CDR1 SGHNT and CDR2 YYREEE come from the germline V gene (reference sequence). This CDR3 is built from 13 residues. Deletions cut 3 bases from V and 5 bases from J, with 11 bases between. CDR3 in amino acids: CASSSAGVTEAFF. The CDR3 DNA is TGTGCCAGCAGCTCGGCAGGGGTTACTGAAGCTTTCTTT.

The J gene is TRBJ2-1, the V gene TRBV23-1; the D gene is possibly TRBD2 (5 bases). TRBV23-1 is known as an ORF, though its function is uncertain. With 3 bases removed from V and 5 bases from J, the gap between germline ends came to 8 bases. The CDR3 length is 13 residues. The CDR3 here is CASSHPGNNEQFF. The CDR3 DNA sequence: TGCGCCAGCAGTCACCCCGGGAACAATGAGCAGTTCTTC.

The chain recombines TRBV19 with TRBJ1-2; maybe TRBD1 (6 bases). Per germline, CDR1 LNHDA and CDR2 SQIVND (reference sequence). The ends were cut back, 5 bases at V and 4 bases at J, with 17 bases in the middle. The CDR3 spans 15 residues. CDR3 sequence (DNA): TGTGCCAGTAGTGCCCGACAGGCACACTCCTATGGCTACACCTTC. It translates to CASSARQAHSYGYTF.

The chain is built from TRBV4-3 and TRBJ2-7, with D maybe TRBD1 (6 bases). Trimming stripped 2 bases from V and 5 bases from J, with 19 bases between. Germline V gene data show CDR1 as LGHNA and CDR2 as YSLEER. The CDR3 covers 16 residues. The DNA of the CDR3 is TGCGCCAGCAGCCAATCGGTGGCAGGGGCAAGGGACGAGCAGTACTTC. As protein: CASSQSVAGARDEQYF.

The CDR3 sequence: CASSPGTGYGQPQHF. In DNA form, the CDR3 reads TGTGCCAGCAGCCCCGGGACAGGGTACGGTCAGCCCCAGCATTTT. This chain links TRBV9 with TRBJ1-5; the match to TRBD1 covers 9 bases. The CDR3 consists of 15 residues. With V trimmed by 4 bases and J by 6 bases, 8 bases remained unmatched. The germline gives CDR1 SGDLS, CDR2 YYNGEE.

The chain has TRBV7-6 and TRBJ1-1; D is perhaps TRBD1 (5 bases). From germline, CDR1 is SGHVS and CDR2 FNYEAQ. V gave up 3 bases and J gave up 7 bases, with 6 bases separating them. The CDR3 totals 11 residues. CDR3 residues: CASSLGLEAFF. DNA for the CDR3: TGTGCCAGCAGCTTGGGACTTGAAGCTTTCTTT.

The chain has TRBV27 and TRBJ2-1; D might be TRBD2 (5 bases). Trimming removed 3 bases at V and 3 bases at J, with 6 bases between. Per germline, CDR1 MNHEY and CDR2 SMNVEV (reference sequence). The CDR3 sequence is 13 residues long. The CDR3 protein is CASSFTSYNEQFF. The CDR3 DNA follows: TGTGCCAGCAGTTTTACTAGCTACAATGAGCAGTTCTTC.